One T cell receptor beta chain is described in this entry. Its target is not known. The sample belongs to a study of T-cell reconstitution after alpha-beta-depleted transplantation in children. Study observations and caveats: Two months or so post-transplant, alpha-beta T cells reportedly derived from several hundred expanded graft clones. A year had passed since transplant, and T-cell counts and diversity by then came mostly from newly produced T cells.

Using unique molecular identifiers, the investigators prepared the TCRbeta library. One entry per CDR3 protein, called by TCRdb with MiXCR from the PCR reads. Among roughly 200,000 distinct CDR3 sequences listed, roughly 8.1% were seen once. The CDR3 totals 18 residues. Germline V gene lookup returns CDR1 ENHRY and CDR2 SYGVKD. V was clipped by 7 bases and J by 1 base; unmatched bases: 13. V gene TRBV10-3 combines with J gene TRBJ1-4, with 9 bases identical to TRBD1. This TCR came from a male patient aged 2 to 9 who had a stem cell transplant for acute myeloid leukemia, so the T cells may come from the graft donor. Source: PBMCs, mostly from graft donor cells, taken 360 days after TCRalphabeta/CD19-depleted stem cell transplant. The CDR3 bases are TGTGCCATCAACTCACAGGGGGCCTTTGTCGGAACTAATGAAAAACTGTTTTTT. Protein sequence: CAINSQGAFVGTNEKLFF.